These T cell receptor beta chains were read from a single sample in a study of radiation and T cells in renal cell carcinoma. This table comes from immunoSEQ multiplex PCR, and its TCRdb copy is limited to in-frame clones, with some not included. The profile shows about 120,000 clones, roughly four fifths of them singletons. Sequencing was performed on blood, taken from a patient whose treatment included radiotherapy and nephrectomy. The receptors were sampled from a man between 50 and 59 years old with renal cell carcinoma. Both conserved end residues are part of each CDR3. D genes are given only for firm matches. Clone size is given for some rows only: seen once, a few or many times, or a class if the clone is expanded.

TRBV5-6	14	TRBJ2-1	NA	NA	CASSVRLHYNEQFF	TGTGCCAGCAGCGTCAGGCTTCACTACAATGAGCAGTTCTTC
TRBV6-5	15	TRBJ2-1	NA	NA	CASRTDTISYNEQFF	TGTGCCAGCAGAACGGACACGATATCCTACAATGAGCAGTTCTTC
TRBV6-6	14	TRBJ1-1	NA	NA	CASSYSGGDTEAFF	TGTGCCAGCAGTTACTCGGGGGGCGACACTGAAGCTTTCTTT
TRBV4-1	14	TRBJ1-2	NA	NA	CASSQARVNYGYTF	TGCGCCAGCAGCCAAGCGAGGGTGAACTATGGCTACACCTTC
TRBV19	14	TRBJ1-1	NA	NA	CASSIASRNTEAFF	TGTGCCAGTAGTATAGCAAGCAGGAACACTGAAGCTTTCTTT
TRBV15	12	TRBJ2-1	NA	NA	CATSRGRDEQFF	TGTGCCACCAGCAGGGGGCGGGATGAGCAGTTCTTC
TRBV7-9	14	TRBJ2-1	TRBD1	NA	CASSLPGQGFEQFF	TGTGCCAGCAGCCTCCCGGGACAGGGATTTGAGCAGTTCTTC
TRBV5-4	16	TRBJ1-6	TRBD1	NA	CASSIGQGDLDSPLHF	TGTGCCAGCAGCATCGGACAGGGCGATTTGGATTCACCCCTCCACTTT
TRBV6-1	16	TRBJ1-2	TRBD1	NA	CASSEAGTGASRGYTF	TGTGCCAGCAGTGAAGCTGGGACAGGGGCATCGAGGGGCTACACCTTC
TRBV4-1	14	TRBJ2-7	NA	NA	CASSQEQNSCEQYF	TGCGCCAGCAGCCAAGAACAGAATTCTTGCGAGCAGTACTTC
TRBV5-6	15	TRBJ1-5	NA	NA	CASSLRRYSNQPQHF	TGTGCCAGCAGCTTACGACGATATAGCAATCAGCCCCAGCATTTT
TRBV11-2	16	TRBJ1-4	NA	once	CASSPENPTTNEKLFF	TGTGCCAGCAGCCCGGAAAATCCTACAACTAATGAAAAACTGTTTTTT
TRBV7-9	11	TRBJ2-1	NA	NA	CAGAVSNEQFF	TGTGCTGGGGCAGTCTCCAATGAGCAGTTCTTC
TRBV11-2	13	TRBJ1-5	NA	NA	CASSGHQDQPQHF	TGTGCCAGCAGTGGCCACCAAGATCAGCCCCAGCATTTT
TRBV5-3	16	TRBJ1-5	NA	NA	CARRAQVLQGNQPQHF	TGTGCCAGAAGAGCACAAGTCCTGCAGGGCAATCAGCCCCAGCATTTT
TRBV11-2	15	TRBJ2-5	TRBD2	NA	CASSPAGGRWETQYF	TGTGCCAGCAGCCCTGCGGGGGGGCGGTGGGAGACCCAGTACTTC
TRBV5-4	15	TRBJ2-1	NA	NA	CASSVPGLPENEQFF	TGTGCCAGCAGCGTGCCGGGACTCCCGGAAAATGAGCAGTTCTTC
TRBV30	13	TRBJ2-5	NA	NA	CAWIGGAQETQYF	TGTGCCTGGATCGGAGGGGCCCAAGAGACCCAGTACTTC
TRBV4-2	15	TRBJ2-4	NA	few	CASSQDGDSKNIQYF	TGTGCCAGCAGCCAAGATGGGGATTCCAAAAACATTCAGTACTTC
TRBV7-8	11	TRBJ2-1	NA	NA	CASSLGNEQFF	TGTGCCAGCAGCTTAGGGAATGAGCAGTTCTTC
TRBV11-2	16	TRBJ2-5	NA	NA	CASSLFRRGPQETQYF	TGTGCCAGCAGCTTATTCCGCCGAGGCCCCCAAGAGACCCAGTACTTC
TRBV6-5	12	TRBJ1-1	TRBD1	few	CASRQTGAEAFF	TGTGCCAGCAGACAAACAGGGGCTGAAGCTTTCTTT
TRBV4-3	15	TRBJ1-4	TRBD1	NA	CASNPGQGLDEKLFF	TGCGCCAGCAACCCGGGACAGGGTTTGGATGAAAAACTGTTTTTT
TRBV5-1	15	TRBJ2-7	NA	NA	CASSLVAGGNYEQYF	TGCGCCAGCAGCTTGGTTGCAGGGGGGAACTACGAGCAGTACTTC
TRBV6-5	14	TRBJ1-2	NA	once	CASSYSAGEYGYTF	TGTGCCAGCAGTTACTCCGCAGGGGAATATGGCTACACCTTC
TRBV30	13	TRBJ2-1	TRBD2	NA	CAWGTGLHQSQFF	TGTGCCTGGGGTACGGGACTACACCAGTCCCAGTTCTTC
TRBV4-1	18	TRBJ2-5	TRBD2	NA	CASSQAPSRRGGQETQYF	TGCGCCAGCAGCCAAGCACCTTCCCGGCGGGGGGGACAAGAGACCCAGTACTTC
TRBV9	14	TRBJ2-7	NA	NA	CASSVGGAPYEQYF	TGTGCCAGCAGCGTTGGGGGGGCACCTTACGAGCAGTACTTC
TRBV7-3	17	TRBJ2-5	NA	NA	CASSQMGASGGRETQYF	TGTGCCAGCAGCCAGATGGGGGCTAGCGGAGGCCGGGAGACCCAGTACTTC
TRBV2	14	TRBJ1-2	NA	NA	CASREVGEDYGYTF	TGTGCCAGCCGGGAGGTAGGGGAGGACTATGGCTACACCTTC
TRBV5-6	12	TRBJ1-5	NA	NA	CASSSAGLPQHF	TGTGCCAGCAGCTCGGCGGGGCTGCCCCAGCATTTT
TRBV6-6	14	TRBJ2-7	TRBD1	NA	CASRLDRGSFEQYF	TGTGCCAGCAGGCTGGACAGGGGGTCGTTCGAGCAGTACTTC
TRBV5-1	14	TRBJ1-1	NA	NA	CASDPQGMNTEAFF	TGCGCCAGCGACCCACAGGGTATGAACACTGAAGCTTTCTTT
TRBV5-1	14	TRBJ2-5	TRBD1	NA	CATSQRTGQETQYF	TGCGCCACCTCCCAGCGGACAGGGCAAGAGACCCAGTACTTC
TRBV7-9	16	TRBJ2-1	NA	NA	CASSLNAGLSYNEQFF	TGTGCCAGCAGCTTAAATGCGGGATTATCCTACAATGAGCAGTTCTTC
TRBV4-3	16	TRBJ2-5	NA	NA	CASSQDTWTAQETQYF	TGCGCCAGCAGCCAAGATACGTGGACAGCCCAAGAGACCCAGTACTTC
TRBV9	14	TRBJ1-1	TRBD1	once	CASSGQGMNTEAFF	TGTGCCAGCAGCGGACAGGGGATGAACACTGAAGCTTTCTTT
TRBV11-2	16	TRBJ1-4	NA	NA	CASSPLKGGTNEKLFF	TGTGCCAGCAGCCCACTTAAGGGTGGTACTAATGAAAAACTGTTTTTT